This T cell receptor beta chain comes out of a study of T cells after somatic rescue of genetic block. This CDR3 is built from 15 residues. V shed 5 bases and J 5 bases; nucleotides not matched to a gene: 7. The germline V gene has CDR1 MDHEN and CDR2 SYDVKM. TCRdb keeps only in-frame clones here, not all; method: immunoSEQ multiplex PCR. The sample has more than 70,000 clones, 75% to 90% seen once; the top ten hold around 1.5%. V is TRBV28 and J is TRBJ1-4; the match to TRBD1 covers 8 bases. The sequence came from a woman younger than 30. The sequencing sample was made of peripheral blood mononuclear cells (PBMCs). CDR3 sequence: CASSGQTGVNEKLFF. DNA for the CDR3: TGTGCCAGCAGTGGACAGACAGGGGTGAATGAAAAACTGTTTTTT.